These 29 T cell receptor beta chains were all obtained from the same sample, sequenced in a study of technical replicates of blood from a handful of donors. The method was immunoSEQ multiplex PCR; TCRdb's version includes in-frame clones alone and lacks a portion of them. The sample has some 70,000 clones; roughly 92% are singletons. What was sequenced was T cells isolated from PBMCs. Receptors were obtained from a human donor in good health.

The rearrangement links TRBV10-1 to TRBJ1-5; D call uncertain. The CDR3 loop spans 15 amino acids. Germline V gene lookup returns CDR1 WNHNN and CDR2 SYGVQD (reference sequence). The germline V and J ends were trimmed by 5 bases and 0 bases, with 11 bases remaining between them. The DNA for the CDR3 is TGCGCCAGCAGTTGTGGGCCGAATAGCAATCAGCCCCAGCATTTT. Its translation: CASSCGPNSNQPQHF.

V and J are TRBV5-1 and TRBJ2-5; TRBD2 matches 9 bases. CDR1 SGHRS and CDR2 YFSETQ come from the germline V gene. Trimming removed 4 bases from V and 1 base from J; junction bases left unmatched: 5. The CDR3 is made up of 15 amino acids. The CDR3 DNA reads TGCGCCAGCAGCACCCTGACTAGCGGCCAAGAGACCCAGTACTTC. This translates into CASSTLTSGQETQYF.

CDR3 DNA sequence: TGTGCCAGCAGCTTCCTGGGCCAGGGGGAAGGTTCTGGAAACACCATATATTTT. It yields the protein CASSFLGQGEGSGNTIYF. The genes are TRBV7-9 and TRBJ1-3; 7 bases line up with TRBD1. V was pared by 3 bases and J by 1 base, with 12 bases of the junction left unmatched. Germline assignment: CDR1 SEHNR and CDR2 FQNEAQ (reference sequence). This CDR3 has 18 residues.

The chain employs TRBV5-1 and TRBJ1-5; D gene unclear. The CDR3 loop spans 13 amino acids. Germline V gene lookup returns CDR1 SGHRS and CDR2 YFSETQ. V was pared by 5 bases and J by 4 bases, with 10 bases between. CDR3 sequence (DNA): TGCGCCAGCAGAGTAACGGAGAATCAGCCCCAGCATTTT. This sequence encodes CASRVTENQPQHF.

The rearrangement joins TRBV19 to TRBJ2-1; 8 nucleotides line up with TRBD1. V dropped 6 bases and J dropped 6; count of bases not matched to a gene: 10. In germline, CDR1 is LNHDA, CDR2 SQIVND (reference sequence). There are 15 residues in the CDR3. In nucleotides, the CDR3 is TGTGCCAGTAGAGGAGACAGGGGAGGTATCAATGAGCAGTTCTTC. Its translation is CASRGDRGGINEQFF.

J is TRBJ1-4 and V is TRBV4-3, with TRBD1 as a possible D gene (5 bases). The CDR3 has 17 residues. V lost 1 base, J lost 0 bases, and 12 bases lay in between. The germline V gene has CDR1 LGHNA and CDR2 YSLEER. DNA for the CDR3: TGCGCCAGCAGCCAAGGCCCCCAACAGGCAACTAATGAAAAACTGTTTTTT. It translates to CASSQGPQQATNEKLFF.

J is TRBJ1-1 and V is TRBV7-9; TRBD1 aligns across 11 bases. Germline lookup yields CDR1 SEHNR and CDR2 FQNEAQ (reference sequence). V lost 5 bases, J lost 11 bases, and 7 bases stayed unmatched. This CDR3 spans 13 amino acids. CDR3 nucleotide sequence: TGTGCCAGCAGCAGGACAGGGGGCGTTTGGGCTTTCTTT. The encoded protein is CASSRTGGVWAFF.

In its sample, this clone was seen once. The V call is TRBV27, the J call TRBJ1-2; no clear D. The germline V and J ends were trimmed by 4 bases and 4 bases, with 13 bases remaining between them. The CDR3 extends over 14 amino acids. Germline CDR1 and CDR2: MNHEY and SMNVEV (reference sequence). In DNA, the CDR3 is TGTGCCAGCAGTTCCAAGGTAGAGGGCTATGGCTACACCTTC. It yields the protein CASSSKVEGYGYTF.

This clone was recorded once. The chain links TRBV30 to TRBJ2-1, with 12 bases fitting TRBD2. The CDR3 is made up of 16 amino acids. Per the germline V gene, CDR1 is GTSNPN and CDR2 is SVGIG (reference sequence). J lost 4 bases, V lost 2 bases, and 6 bases had no gene match. CDR3 residues: CAWSSTSGGLYNEQFF. CDR3 DNA sequence: TGTGCCTGGAGTTCGACTAGCGGGGGATTATACAATGAGCAGTTCTTC.

The chain couples TRBV18 to TRBJ1-1; 7 nucleotides agree with TRBD1. This CDR3 region has 13 residues. The germline V gene has CDR1 KGHSH and CDR2 LQKENI. J lost 5 bases, V lost 5 bases, and 5 bases had no gene match. Written as DNA, the CDR3 is TGTGCCAGCTCATTACAGGGGAAGACTGAAGCTTTCTTT. It translates to CASSLQGKTEAFF.

The chain uses TRBV6-4 and TRBJ2-3; possible D gene TRBD2, 5 bases. The CDR3 has 15 amino acids. Trimming removed 4 bases at V and 0 bases at J, with 11 bases between. Per germline, CDR1 MRHNA and CDR2 SNTAGT. CDR3 in DNA: TGTGCCAGCAGTGCGTCCGGCGGGAGCACAGATACGCAGTATTTT. As protein: CASSASGGSTDTQYF.

This chain links TRBV10-2 with TRBJ1-5; D is unclear. The germline CDR1 and CDR2 sequences are WSHSY and SAAADI. The ends were cut back, 7 bases at V and 0 bases at J, with 7 bases in the middle. This CDR3 has 13 residues. CDR3 coding DNA: TGCGCCAGCAACGGGTATAGCAATCAGCCCCAGCATTTT. This gives the protein CASNGYSNQPQHF.

There are a few counts of this clone. This chain connects TRBV29-1 to TRBJ1-5, with D unresolved. The CDR3 loop spans 9 amino acids. The V end lost 7 bases, the J end lost 4 bases, and 2 bases lay between the germline ends. Looked up from germline, CDR1 is SQVTM and CDR2 is ANQGSEA. The CDR3 spells CSANQPQHF. The CDR3 DNA is TGCAGCGCGAATCAGCCCCAGCATTTT.

The V call is TRBV7-5, the J call TRBJ2-7; TRBD2 is the table's D call, not checked against the DNA. TRBV7-5 is reported as a pseudogene. CDR3 length equals 13 residues. The CDR3 bases are TGTGTCAGAAGCCTCCTGAGCTCCTACGAGCAGTACTTC. Translated, it gives CVRSLLSSYEQYF.

The chain employs TRBV15 and TRBJ2-2; D is uncertain. This CDR3 region has 11 residues. Per germline, CDR1 LNHNV and CDR2 YYDKDF (reference sequence). V was trimmed by 5 bases and J by 5 bases, leaving 3 bases between them. DNA of the CDR3: TGTGCCACCAGCCTAACCGGGGAGCTGTTTTTT. It translates to CATSLTGELFF.

The chain's CDR3 is CASSNIASGMSYEQYF. CDR3 in DNA: TGTGCCAGCAGCAACATAGCTAGCGGGATGTCCTACGAGCAGTACTTC. The chain uses TRBV21-1 and TRBJ2-7; the D segment call TRBD2 is taken from the table without a DNA check. TRBV21-1 is marked as a pseudogene. The CDR3 spans 16 residues.

The CDR3 DNA sequence: TGTGCCACCAGCGCGGGAGGTGGGGGACACGAGCAGTACTTC. Translated, it gives CATSAGGGGHEQYF. The chain employs TRBV15 and TRBJ2-7; TRBD2 matches 8 bases. The CDR3 contains 14 residues. Losses at the gene ends were 5 bases for V and 5 bases for J; bases not matched to a gene: 8. The germline gives CDR1 LNHNV, CDR2 YYDKDF (reference sequence).

This sequence joins TRBV7-9 and TRBJ1-1, with D possibly matching TRBD1 (6 bases). Germline-derived CDR1 and CDR2 are SEHNR and FQNEAQ (reference sequence). Trimming left V 5 bases short and J 1 base short, with 11 bases between. The CDR3 contains 14 residues. CDR3 residues: CASSATDRNTEAFF. The CDR3 DNA sequence: TGTGCCAGCAGCGCGACGGACAGGAACACTGAAGCTTTCTTT.

The chain uses TRBV25-1 and TRBJ2-1; TRBD1 might be the D (6 bases). This CDR3 has 14 residues. Germline V gives CDR1 MGHDK, CDR2 SYGVNS. V shed 4 bases and J shed 6 bases, with 13 bases lying between them. CDR3 protein: CASSAVGHLNEQFF. The CDR3 coding sequence is TGTGCCAGCAGTGCGGTGGGACACCTCAATGAGCAGTTCTTC.

V gene TRBV27 combines with J gene TRBJ1-2, with TRBD1 matching 10 bases. The germline V gene encodes CDR1 MNHEY and CDR2 SMNVEV (reference sequence). The V segment lost 2 bases and the J segment 4 bases; nucleotides outside the gene matches: 4. This CDR3 has 15 residues. The CDR3 loop reads CASSLGTGAGYGYTF. The CDR3 nucleotides are TGTGCCAGCAGTTTAGGGACAGGGGCGGGCTATGGCTACACCTTC.

The rearrangement links TRBV7-3 to TRBJ2-3; D remains ambiguous. Germline CDR1 is SGHTA and CDR2 is FQGTGA. The ends were cut back, 3 bases at V and 1 base at J, with 5 bases in the middle. CDR3 size: 13 residues. The CDR3 loop is CASSFSRTDTQYF. In nucleotides, the CDR3 is TGTGCCAGCAGCTTTAGCCGCACAGATACGCAGTATTTT.

This sequence joins TRBV5-8 and TRBJ2-5, with 7 bases aligning to TRBD2. This CDR3 comprises 15 residues. The germline V gene has CDR1 SGHTS and CDR2 YDEGEE. V trimming: 2 bases; J trimming: 2 bases; junction bases outside the gene matches: 6. CDR3 nucleotide sequence: TGTGCCAGCAGCTTCGGGCTAGCGGATCAAGAGACCCAGTACTTC. Residues: CASSFGLADQETQYF.

J is TRBJ2-1 and V is TRBV7-2; 8 bases match TRBD2. Germline-derived CDR1 and CDR2 are SGHTA and FQGNSA. This CDR3 contains 12 residues. After removal of 1 base from V and 10 bases from J, the junction contained 0 bases not matched to a gene. CDR3 in DNA: TGTGCCAGCAGCTTAGGACTAGCGGAGCAGTTCTTC. Translation: CASSLGLAEQFF.

The CDR3 nucleotides are TGTGCCAGCAGCTTACGGGAGGACCTATACGAGCAGTACTTC. Amino acids: CASSLREDLYEQYF. The V call is TRBV5-4, the J call TRBJ2-7; 7 bases agree with TRBD2. The CDR3 totals 14 residues. V lost 2 bases to trimming and J lost 4 bases; unmatched junction nucleotides: 6. Looked up from germline, CDR1 is SGHNT and CDR2 is YYREEE (reference sequence).

The gene calls are TRBV10-1 and TRBJ2-3, with D unclear. Trimming cost V 8 bases and J 0 bases, with 9 bases left between them. The CDR3 consists of 13 residues. Per the germline V gene, CDR1 is WNHNN and CDR2 is SYGVQD (reference sequence). CDR3 bases: TGCGCCAGCGGCCCTTCTAGCACAGATACGCAGTATTTT. It specifies CASGPSSTDTQYF.

CDR3 protein: CASSVDTGGYEQYF. The CDR3 bases are TGTGCCAGCAGCGTAGACACAGGGGGCTACGAGCAGTACTTC. The chain employs TRBV9 and TRBJ2-7; 8 positions agree with TRBD1. This CDR3 has 14 residues. V lost 0 bases to trimming and J lost 3 bases; unmatched junction nucleotides: 2. Germline V gene sequence: CDR1 SGDLS, CDR2 YYNGEE.

This clone was found once. The chain uses TRBV5-6 and TRBJ1-2; D gene uncertain. V was pared by 0 bases and J by 4 bases, with 10 bases between. From germline, CDR1 is SGHDT and CDR2 YYEEEE. This CDR3 is 14 amino acids long. As DNA, the CDR3 is TGTGCCAGCAGCTTGGTTAGATTTAGCTATGGCTACACCTTC. Its protein is CASSLVRFSYGYTF. Based on the CDR3 plus reference TRBV5-6 and TRBJ1-2, the full variable domain is DAGVTQSPTHLIKTRGQQVTLRCSPKSGHDTVSWYQQALGQGPQFIFQYYEEEERQRGNFPDRFSGHQFPNYSSELNVNALLLGDSALYLCASSLVRFSYGYTFGSGTRLTVV.

CDR3 region: CASSEVAGVTEAFF. The CDR3 DNA sequence: TGTGCCAGCAGTGAAGTGGCAGGGGTCACTGAAGCTTTCTTT. V usage is TRBV6-1 and J usage is TRBJ1-1, with D possibly being TRBD1 (6 bases). Trimming removed 1 base at V and 4 bases at J, with 10 bases between. CDR1 MNHNS and CDR2 SASEGT come from the germline V gene. The CDR3 extends over 14 amino acids.

The chain carries TRBV11-3 and TRBJ2-7, with D possibly being TRBD2 (5 bases). Germline lookup yields CDR1 SGHNT and CDR2 YENEEA. V was pared by 5 bases and J by 5 bases, with 19 bases between. The CDR3 loop spans 15 amino acids. The CDR3 DNA sequence: TGTGCCAGCAGCCCCCTGGGAGTAGGGCTTGACGAGCAGTACTTC. Translated: CASSPLGVGLDEQYF.